This T cell receptor (beta chain) was recovered during a study of blood T cell repertoires in COVID-19. Germline V gene lookup returns CDR1 KGHSH and CDR2 LQKENI. The V gene lost 3 bases and the J gene lost 8 bases, with 10 bases spanning the gap. The CDR3 loop spans 13 amino acids. Repertoires were generated with immunoSEQ multiplex PCR, while TCRdb's copy carries only in-frame clones and drops some. The sample consists of a few hundred thousand clones, roughly 89% of them appearing once. The TCR comes from a man in his thirties or forties with acute or convalescent COVID-19. Sequenced sample: peripheral blood. The V gene is TRBV18, the J gene TRBJ1-4, with D perhaps matching TRBD1 (5 bases). CDR3 in amino acids: CASSPQGGEKLFF. Here the CDR3 DNA reads TGTGCCAGCTCACCCCAGGGAGGAGAAAAACTGTTTTTT.